This entry describes one TCR beta chain. No antigen is known for it. Per-base qualities were not stored, and no clone one base away is much larger. The collaborating institutions used their own protocols to collect whole blood in K2EDTA tubes. For TCRbeta analysis, collaborators shipped samples in one of three forms: frozen whole blood, isolated PBMCs, or DNA extracted from either of those sample types. Sequences SNHLY (CDR1) and FYNNEI (CDR2) are obtained from the germline V gene. V has 4 bases trimmed and J has 5 bases trimmed; junction bases matching no gene number 5. The CDR3 has 14 amino acids, counting the end cysteine and phenylalanine. Only the CDR3 region is kept as DNA, spanning 42 bases read in frame from base 1. This sample is drawn from a study of blood T cell repertoires in COVID-19 (dated by TCRdb to 2020 to 2021). As for the study more broadly: The collaborator samples originated in the United States, Italy and Spain and spanned the acute and convalescent phases of COVID-19. Samples came from the ongoing ImmuneRACE study (first 160 participants) plus 1,254 subjects from 6 global collaborators. The dataset comprised deeply sampled blood TCRbeta repertoires from subjects exposed to, actively infected with, or recovered from COVID-19. HLA class I and class II types, where available, came from metadata supplied by the sample provider rather than from assay-based typing. The sample metadata nearly always contained a de-identified subject ID, COVID-19 status, age in years and sex. The prospective study material was composed of cDNA or gDNA derived from T cells, B-cell-depleted T cells, or PBMCs. The repertoires were released in a freely available public database meant as a resource for research on the immune response to SARS-CoV-2. Overall results and qualifications from the work: How much clinical and demographic metadata was included differed by source and by participant, and the metadata was provided uncurated.

TCRbeta CDR3 regions were amplified from genomic DNA by means of the immunoSEQ Assay, a bias-controlled multiplex PCR. Per the source publication's procedure: Nucleated cell counts per sample were estimated from amplification of reference gene primers within the assay. To quantify the absolute abundance of each unique TCRbeta CDR3 rearrangement, sequence reads were collapsed and filtered. Productive Simpson clonality was computed per sample as the square root of Simpson's diversity index over productive rearrangements. TCRdb stores this immuneACCESS table with in-frame sequences only. Part of the clones is absent; in the studies checked, under half of the shortfall reflects unresolved V genes, and no reason is known for the rest. The V and J calls and the clone size are those of that table, but D and trimming were determined from the DNA. In all, the sample holds about 150,000 clones, and about 73% of those were seen once. The ten largest account for roughly 1.5% of the sample.

This sequence originates from a man older than 75 with acute or convalescent COVID-19. This receptor chain uses TRBV2 and TRBJ1-2, with TRBD1 matching 9 junction bases. Source material: peripheral blood. The DNA sequence is TGTGCCAGCAGTGCCTCAGGACAGGGGTATGGCTACACCTTC. Its amino acids are CASSASGQGYGYTF.